This T cell receptor beta chain was sequenced during a study of cytomegalovirus exposure and HLA in healthy donors. A few counts support this clone. The PCR employed 60 Vbeta primers together with 13 Jbeta primers. The repertoire was sequenced with immunoSEQ multiplex PCR; TCRdb's copy has only in-frame clones and lacks some. The profile shows approximately 140,000 clones, 55% to 75% of them singletons. The CDR3 spans 12 residues. The germline gives CDR1 SGHAT, CDR2 FQDESV (reference sequence). V was trimmed by 5 bases and J by 8 bases, leaving 12 bases between them. The V call is TRBV11-1, the J call TRBJ1-1, with no clear D. The source is a woman in her fifties or sixties in good health and CMV-seropositive. Sequenced sample: PBMCs. CDR3 loop: CASSPLPREAFF. In nucleotides, the CDR3 is TGTGCCAGCAGCCCCCTACCCAGGGAAGCTTTCTTT.